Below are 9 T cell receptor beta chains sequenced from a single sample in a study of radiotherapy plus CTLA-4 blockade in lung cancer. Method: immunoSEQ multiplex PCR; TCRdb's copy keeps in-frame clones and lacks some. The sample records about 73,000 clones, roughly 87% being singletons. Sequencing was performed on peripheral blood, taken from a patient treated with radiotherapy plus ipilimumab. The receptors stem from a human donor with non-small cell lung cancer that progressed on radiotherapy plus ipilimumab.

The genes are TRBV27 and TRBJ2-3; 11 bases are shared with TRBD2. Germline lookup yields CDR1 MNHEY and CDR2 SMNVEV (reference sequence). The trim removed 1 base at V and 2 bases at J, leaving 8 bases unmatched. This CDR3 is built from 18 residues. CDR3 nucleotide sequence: TGTGCCAGCAGTTTATGGTTAGCGGGAGGGCAAAACACAGATACGCAGTATTTT. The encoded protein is CASSLWLAGGQNTDTQYF.

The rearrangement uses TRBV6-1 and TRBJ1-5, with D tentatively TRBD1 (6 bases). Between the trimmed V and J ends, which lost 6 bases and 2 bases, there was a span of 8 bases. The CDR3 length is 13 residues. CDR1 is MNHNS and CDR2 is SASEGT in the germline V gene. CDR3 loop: CASREGGNQPQHF. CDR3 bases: TGTGCCAGCAGAGAGGGGGGCAATCAGCCCCAGCATTTT.

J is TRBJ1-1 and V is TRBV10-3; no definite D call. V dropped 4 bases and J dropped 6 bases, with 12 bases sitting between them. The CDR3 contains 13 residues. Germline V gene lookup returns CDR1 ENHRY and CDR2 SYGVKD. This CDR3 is CAISASGRAEAFF. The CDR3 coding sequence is TGTGCCATCAGTGCATCGGGAAGGGCTGAAGCTTTCTTT.

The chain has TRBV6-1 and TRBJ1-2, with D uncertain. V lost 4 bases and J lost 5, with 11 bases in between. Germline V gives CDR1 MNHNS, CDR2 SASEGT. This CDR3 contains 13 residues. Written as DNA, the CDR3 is TGTGCCAGCAGTGGACCGGCCCTATATGGCTACACCTTC. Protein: CASSGPALYGYTF.

The DNA for the CDR3 is TGTGCTGGAGGGCAGGTCGGGACCCAGTACTTC. It codes for CAGGQVGTQYF. The V gene is TRBV30, the J gene TRBJ2-5; D may be TRBD2 (6 bases). The CDR3 spans 11 residues. Germline CDR1 reads GTSNPN; CDR2 reads SVGIG (reference sequence).

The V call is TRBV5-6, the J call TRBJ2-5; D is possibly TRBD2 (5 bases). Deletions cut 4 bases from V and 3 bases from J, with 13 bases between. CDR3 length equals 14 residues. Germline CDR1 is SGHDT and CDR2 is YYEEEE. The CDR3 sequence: CASSREWVKETQYF. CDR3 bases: TGTGCCAGCAGCCGGGAATGGGTAAAAGAGACCCAGTACTTC.

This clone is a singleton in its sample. The CDR3 bases are TGTGCCAGCAGGGGGGCCACAGATACGCAGTATTTT. Translated, it gives CASRGATDTQYF. The chain couples TRBV7-3 to TRBJ2-3, with D maybe TRBD1 (6 bases). This CDR3 has 12 amino acids. Trimming took 6 bases from V and 2 from J, leaving 6 bases between them. Germline assignment: CDR1 SGHTA and CDR2 FQGTGA.

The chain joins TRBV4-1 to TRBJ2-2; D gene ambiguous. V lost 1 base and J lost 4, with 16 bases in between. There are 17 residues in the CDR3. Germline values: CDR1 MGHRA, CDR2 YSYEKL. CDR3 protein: CASSQGGNGRGTGELFF. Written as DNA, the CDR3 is TGCGCCAGCAGCCAAGGGGGAAACGGGCGAGGCACCGGGGAGCTGTTTTTT.

The CDR3 reads CASSIRLAGEGEQYV. As DNA, the CDR3 is TGTGCCAGCAGCATCCGACTAGCGGGAGAGGGCGAGCAGTACGTC. V usage is TRBV11-2 and J usage is TRBJ2-7, with 12 bases that match TRBD2. After removal of 5 bases from V and 6 bases from J, the junction contained 8 bases not matched to a gene. This CDR3 is 15 amino acids long. Germline-derived CDR1 and CDR2 are SGHAT and FQNNGV.